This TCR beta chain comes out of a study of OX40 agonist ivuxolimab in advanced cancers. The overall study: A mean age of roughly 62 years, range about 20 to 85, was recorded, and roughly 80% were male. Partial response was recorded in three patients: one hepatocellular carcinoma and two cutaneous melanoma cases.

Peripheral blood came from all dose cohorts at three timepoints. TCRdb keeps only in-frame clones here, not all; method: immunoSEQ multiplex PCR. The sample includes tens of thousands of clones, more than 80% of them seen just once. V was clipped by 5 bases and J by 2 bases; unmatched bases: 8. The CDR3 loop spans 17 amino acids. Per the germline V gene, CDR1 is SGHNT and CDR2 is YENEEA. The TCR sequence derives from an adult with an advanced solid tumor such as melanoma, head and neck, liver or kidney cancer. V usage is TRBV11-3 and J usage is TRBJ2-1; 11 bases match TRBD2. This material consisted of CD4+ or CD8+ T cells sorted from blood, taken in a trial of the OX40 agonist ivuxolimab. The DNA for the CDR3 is TGTGCCAGCAGCCCCCAACCGGGACTAGCGGCCTACAATGAGCAGTTCTTC. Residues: CASSPQPGLAAYNEQFF.